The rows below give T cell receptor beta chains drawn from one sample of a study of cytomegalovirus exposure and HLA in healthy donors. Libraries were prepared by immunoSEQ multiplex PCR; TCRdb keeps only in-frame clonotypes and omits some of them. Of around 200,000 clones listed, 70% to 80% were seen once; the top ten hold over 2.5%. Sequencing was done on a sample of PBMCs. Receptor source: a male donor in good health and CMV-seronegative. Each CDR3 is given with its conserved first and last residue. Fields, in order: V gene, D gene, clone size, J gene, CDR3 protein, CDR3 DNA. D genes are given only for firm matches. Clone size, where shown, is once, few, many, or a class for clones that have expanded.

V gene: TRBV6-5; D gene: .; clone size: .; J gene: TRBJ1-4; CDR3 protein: CASSYSALSNEKLFF; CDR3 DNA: TGTGCCAGCAGTTACTCGGCACTATCTAATGAAAAACTGTTTTTT
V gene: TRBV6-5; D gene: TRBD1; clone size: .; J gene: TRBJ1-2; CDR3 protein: CASADRGQGYGYTF; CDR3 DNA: TGTGCCAGCGCTGACAGGGGGCAAGGCTATGGCTACACCTTC
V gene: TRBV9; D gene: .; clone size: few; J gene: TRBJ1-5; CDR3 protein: CASSVGGGKDQPQHF; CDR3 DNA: TGTGCCAGCAGCGTAGGAGGGGGAAAGGATCAGCCCCAGCATTTT
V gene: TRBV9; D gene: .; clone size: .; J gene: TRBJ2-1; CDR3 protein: CASSVGGGLGNEQFF; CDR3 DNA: TGTGCCAGCAGCGTAGGTGGGGGCTTGGGAAATGAGCAGTTCTTC
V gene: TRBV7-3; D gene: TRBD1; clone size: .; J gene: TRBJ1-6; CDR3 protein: CASSQTGDRRSPLHF; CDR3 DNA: TGTGCCAGCAGCCAGACAGGGGACCGACGTTCACCCCTCCACTTT
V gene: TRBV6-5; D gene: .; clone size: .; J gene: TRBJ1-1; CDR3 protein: CASPMNTEAFF; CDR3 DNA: TGTGCCAGCCCTATGAACACTGAAGCTTTCTTT
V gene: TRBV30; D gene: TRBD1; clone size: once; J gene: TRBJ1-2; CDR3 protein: CAWRAPGQQTNYGYTF; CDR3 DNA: TGTGCCTGGAGGGCCCCGGGACAGCAGACTAACTATGGCTACACCTTC
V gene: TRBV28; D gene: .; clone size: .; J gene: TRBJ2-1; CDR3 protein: CASSFKQERYNEQFF; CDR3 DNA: TGTGCCAGCAGTTTTAAACAGGAAAGGTACAATGAGCAGTTCTTC
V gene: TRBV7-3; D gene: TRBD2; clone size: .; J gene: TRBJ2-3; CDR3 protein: CASSSGDYTDTQYF; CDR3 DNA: TGTGCCAGCAGCTCCGGGGACTACACAGATACGCAGTATTTT
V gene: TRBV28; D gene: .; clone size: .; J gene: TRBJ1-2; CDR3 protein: CASSFAANYGYTF; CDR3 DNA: TGTGCCAGCAGTTTTGCAGCTAACTATGGCTACACCTTC
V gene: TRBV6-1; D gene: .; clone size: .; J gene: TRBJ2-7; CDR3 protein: CASSLDRSNEQYF; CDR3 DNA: TGTGCCAGCAGTCTTGACAGGTCAAACGAGCAGTACTTC
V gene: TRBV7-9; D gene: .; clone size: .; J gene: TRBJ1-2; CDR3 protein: CASTRGEVTYGYTF; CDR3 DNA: TGTGCCAGCACCCGGGGAGAGGTTACCTATGGCTACACCTTC
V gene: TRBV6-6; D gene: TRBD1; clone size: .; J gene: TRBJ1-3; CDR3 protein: CASRTGTGRNTIYF; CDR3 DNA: TGTGCCAGCAGAACCGGGACAGGGAGAAACACCATATATTTT
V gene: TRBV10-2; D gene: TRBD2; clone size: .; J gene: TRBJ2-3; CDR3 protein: CASSIGELAGTDTQYF; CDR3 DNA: TGCGCCAGCAGTATAGGGGAACTAGCGGGCACAGATACGCAGTATTTT
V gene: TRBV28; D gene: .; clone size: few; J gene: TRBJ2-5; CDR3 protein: CASSLFGGGGETQYF; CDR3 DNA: TGTGCCAGCAGTTTATTCGGGGGAGGAGGTGAGACCCAGTACTTC
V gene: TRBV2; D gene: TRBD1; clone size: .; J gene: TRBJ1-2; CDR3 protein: CASSEGQGVVYGYTF; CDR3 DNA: TGTGCCAGCAGCGAGGGACAGGGGGTCGTCTATGGCTACACCTTC
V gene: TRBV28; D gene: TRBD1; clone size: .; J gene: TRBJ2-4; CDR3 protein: CASTPGQENIQYF; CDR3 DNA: TGTGCCAGCACTCCAGGACAGGAAAACATTCAGTACTTC
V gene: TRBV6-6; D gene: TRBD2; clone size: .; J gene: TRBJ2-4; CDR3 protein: CATQGGSGENIQYF; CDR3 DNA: TGTGCCACCCAGGGCGGGAGTGGGGAAAACATTCAGTACTTC
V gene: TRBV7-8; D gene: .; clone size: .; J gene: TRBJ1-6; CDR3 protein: CASSFRVGNSPLHF; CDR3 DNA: TGTGCCAGCAGCTTTCGGGTAGGCAATTCACCCCTCCACTTT
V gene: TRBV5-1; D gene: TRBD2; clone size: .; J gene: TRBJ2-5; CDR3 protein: CASSSGAGGRLETQYF; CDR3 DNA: TGCGCCAGCAGCTCCGGAGCGGGGGGGCGGTTAGAGACCCAGTACTTC
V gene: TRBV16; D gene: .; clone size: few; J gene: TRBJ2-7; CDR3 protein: CASSRQKNEQYF; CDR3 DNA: TGTGCCAGCAGCCGTCAGAAGAACGAGCAGTACTTC
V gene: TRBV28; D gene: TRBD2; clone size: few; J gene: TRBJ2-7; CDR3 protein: CASSLSGRSYEQYF; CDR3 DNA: TGTGCCAGCAGCCTCAGCGGGAGAAGCTACGAGCAGTACTTC
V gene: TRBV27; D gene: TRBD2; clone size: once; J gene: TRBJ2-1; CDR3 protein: CASTLASGGLSYNEQFF; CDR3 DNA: TGTGCCAGCACGCTAGCTAGCGGAGGACTCTCCTACAATGAGCAGTTCTTC
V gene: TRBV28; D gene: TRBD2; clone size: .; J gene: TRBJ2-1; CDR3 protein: CASILAGVDEQFF; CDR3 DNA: TGTGCCAGCATTCTAGCGGGAGTGGATGAGCAGTTCTTC
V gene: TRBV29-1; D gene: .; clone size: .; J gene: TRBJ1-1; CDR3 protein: CSVKTGSWTFF; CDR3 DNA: TGCAGCGTTAAAACCGGGTCGTGGACTTTCTTT
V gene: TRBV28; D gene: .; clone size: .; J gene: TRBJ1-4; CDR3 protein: CASSLGGLIEKLFF; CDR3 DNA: TGTGCCAGCAGTTTGGGCGGGTTGATTGAAAAACTGTTTTTT
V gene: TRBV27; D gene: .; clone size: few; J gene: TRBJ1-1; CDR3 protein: CASSLSLELLNTEAFF; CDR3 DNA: TGTGCCAGCAGTTTATCGCTCGAACTCCTGAACACTGAAGCTTTCTTT
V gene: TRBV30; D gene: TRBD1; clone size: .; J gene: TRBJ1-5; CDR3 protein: CAWSPTGGLAQPQHF; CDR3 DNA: TGTGCCTGGAGTCCTACAGGGGGCTTGGCTCAGCCCCAGCATTTT
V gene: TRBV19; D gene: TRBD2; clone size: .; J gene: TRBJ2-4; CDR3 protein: CASSLTLAGGPDIQYF; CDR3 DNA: TGTGCCAGTAGTTTAACCCTAGCGGGAGGGCCAGACATTCAGTACTTC
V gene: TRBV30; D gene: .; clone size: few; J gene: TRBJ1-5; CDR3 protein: CAWSVAKDQPQHF; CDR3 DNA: TGTGCCTGGAGTGTAGCAAAAGATCAGCCCCAGCATTTT
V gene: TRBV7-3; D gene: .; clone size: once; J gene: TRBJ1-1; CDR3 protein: CASSLRGPGNTEAFF; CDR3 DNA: TGTGCCAGCAGCTTACGAGGTCCGGGTAACACTGAAGCTTTCTTT
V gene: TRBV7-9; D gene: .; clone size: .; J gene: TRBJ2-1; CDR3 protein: CSSSLERWTDPQFF; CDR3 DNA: TGTTCCAGCAGCTTAGAGCGCTGGACAGATCCGCAGTTCTTC
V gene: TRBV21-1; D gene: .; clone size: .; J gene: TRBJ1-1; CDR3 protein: CASKYTGSEAFF; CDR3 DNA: TGTGCCAGCAAATACACAGGGAGTGAAGCTTTCTTT
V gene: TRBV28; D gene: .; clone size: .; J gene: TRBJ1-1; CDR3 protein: CASSLEQYEAFF; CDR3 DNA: TGTGCCAGCAGTTTAGAACAGTATGAAGCTTTCTTT
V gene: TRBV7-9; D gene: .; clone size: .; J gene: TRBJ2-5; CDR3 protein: CASSLTQSRGTQYF; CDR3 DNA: TGTGCCAGCAGCTTAACCCAGTCCCGGGGGACCCAGTACTTC
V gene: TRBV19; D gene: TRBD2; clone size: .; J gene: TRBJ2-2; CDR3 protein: CASSILAGGDWNTGELFF; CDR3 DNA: TGTGCCAGTAGTATACTAGCGGGAGGAGACTGGAACACCGGGGAGCTGTTTTTT
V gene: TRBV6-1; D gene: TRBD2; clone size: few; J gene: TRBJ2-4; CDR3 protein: CASSEGLAGAKNIQYF; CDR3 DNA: TGTGCCAGCAGTGAAGGACTAGCGGGAGCCAAAAACATTCAGTACTTC
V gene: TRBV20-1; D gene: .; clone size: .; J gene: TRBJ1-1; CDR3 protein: CSDIYTEAFF; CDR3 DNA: TGCAGTGACATATACACTGAAGCTTTCTTT
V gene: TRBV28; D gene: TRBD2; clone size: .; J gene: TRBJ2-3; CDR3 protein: CASSLGWGGGTDTQYF; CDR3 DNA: TGTGCCAGCAGTCTTGGTTGGGGCGGGGGTACAGATACGCAGTATTTT
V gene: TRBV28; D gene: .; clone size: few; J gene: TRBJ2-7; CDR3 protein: CASSPPGSRSYEQYF; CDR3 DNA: TGTGCCAGCAGTCCTCCAGGGTCCCGCTCCTACGAGCAGTACTTC